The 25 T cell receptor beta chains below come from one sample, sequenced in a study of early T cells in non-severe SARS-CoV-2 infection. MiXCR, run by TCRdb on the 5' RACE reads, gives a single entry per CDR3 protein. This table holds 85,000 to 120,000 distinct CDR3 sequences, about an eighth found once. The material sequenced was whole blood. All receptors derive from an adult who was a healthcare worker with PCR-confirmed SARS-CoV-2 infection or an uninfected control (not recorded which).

The CDR3 DNA reads TGTGCCAGCAGTGGACTACTGAACACCGGGGAGCTGTTTTTT. It yields the protein CASSGLLNTGELFF. V and J are TRBV25-1 and TRBJ2-2; D is perhaps TRBD2 (5 bases). V was cut by 4 bases and J by 1 base, with 7 bases left in between. This CDR3 comprises 14 residues. CDR1 MGHDK and CDR2 SYGVNS come from the germline V gene.

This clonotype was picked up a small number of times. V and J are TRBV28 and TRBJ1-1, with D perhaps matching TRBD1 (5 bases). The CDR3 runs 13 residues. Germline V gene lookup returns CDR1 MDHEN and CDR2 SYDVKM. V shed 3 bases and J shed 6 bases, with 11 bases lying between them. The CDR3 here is CASSLGGWAEAFF. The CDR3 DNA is TGTGCCAGCAGTTTGGGGGGATGGGCTGAAGCTTTCTTT.

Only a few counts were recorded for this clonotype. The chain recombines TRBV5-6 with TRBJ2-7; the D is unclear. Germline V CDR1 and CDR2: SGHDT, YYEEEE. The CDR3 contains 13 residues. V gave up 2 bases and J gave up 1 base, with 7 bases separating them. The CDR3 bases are TGTGCCAGCAGCTTTGGTCAATCCTACGAGCAGTACTTC. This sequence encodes CASSFGQSYEQYF.

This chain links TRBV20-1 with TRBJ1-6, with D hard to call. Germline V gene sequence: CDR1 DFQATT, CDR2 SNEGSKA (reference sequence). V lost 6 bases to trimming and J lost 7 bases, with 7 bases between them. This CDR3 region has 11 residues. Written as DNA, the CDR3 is TGCAGTGCCGGGAGGAATTCACCCCTCCACTTT. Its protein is CSAGRNSPLHF.

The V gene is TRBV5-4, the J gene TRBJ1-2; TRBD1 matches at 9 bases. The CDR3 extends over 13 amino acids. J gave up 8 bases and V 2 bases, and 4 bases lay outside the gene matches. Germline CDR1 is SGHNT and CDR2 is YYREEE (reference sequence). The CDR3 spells CASSFTGGDGYTF. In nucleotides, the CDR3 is TGTGCCAGCAGCTTCACAGGGGGCGACGGCTACACCTTC.

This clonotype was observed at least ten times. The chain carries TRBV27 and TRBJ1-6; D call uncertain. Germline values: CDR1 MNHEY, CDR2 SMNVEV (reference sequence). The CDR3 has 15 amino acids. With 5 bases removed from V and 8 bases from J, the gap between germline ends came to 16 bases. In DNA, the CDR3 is TGTGCCAGCAGTCCGTTGGAAAGAGCATATTCACCCCTCCACTTT. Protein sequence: CASSPLERAYSPLHF.

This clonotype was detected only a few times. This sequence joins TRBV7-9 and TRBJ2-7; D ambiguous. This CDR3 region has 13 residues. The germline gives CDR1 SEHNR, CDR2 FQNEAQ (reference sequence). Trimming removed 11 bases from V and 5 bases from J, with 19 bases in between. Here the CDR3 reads CAGRRLGSHEQYF. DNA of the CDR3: TGTGCCGGACGTCGGCTTGGGTCCCACGAGCAGTACTTC.

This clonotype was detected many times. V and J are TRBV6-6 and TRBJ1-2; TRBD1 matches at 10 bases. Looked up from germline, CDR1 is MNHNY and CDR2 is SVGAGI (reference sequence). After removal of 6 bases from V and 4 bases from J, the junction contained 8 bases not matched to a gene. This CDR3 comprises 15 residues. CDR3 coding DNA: TGTGCCAGCAGCCCGAGGGACAGGGGTGGCTATGGCTACACCTTC. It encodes CASSPRDRGGYGYTF.

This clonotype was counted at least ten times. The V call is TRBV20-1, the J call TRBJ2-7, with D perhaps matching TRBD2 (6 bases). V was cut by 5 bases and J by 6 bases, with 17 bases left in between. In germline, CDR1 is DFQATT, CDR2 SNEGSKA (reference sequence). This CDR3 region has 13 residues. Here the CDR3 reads CSAGDSMTLEQYF. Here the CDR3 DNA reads TGCAGTGCTGGGGACTCGATGACTCTCGAGCAGTACTTC.

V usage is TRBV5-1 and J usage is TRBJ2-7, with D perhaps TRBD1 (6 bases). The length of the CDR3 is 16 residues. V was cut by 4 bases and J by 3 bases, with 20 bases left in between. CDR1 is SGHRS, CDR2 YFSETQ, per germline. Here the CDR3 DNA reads TGCGCCAGCAGCCTGCTCCGAACAGGGATGGTCTACGAGCAGTACTTC. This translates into CASSLLRTGMVYEQYF.

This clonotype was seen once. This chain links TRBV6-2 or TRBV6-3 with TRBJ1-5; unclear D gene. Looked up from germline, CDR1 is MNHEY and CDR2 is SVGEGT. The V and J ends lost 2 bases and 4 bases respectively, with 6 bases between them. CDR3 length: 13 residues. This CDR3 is CASSYQANQPQHF. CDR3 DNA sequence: TGTGCCAGCAGTTACCAGGCAAATCAGCCCCAGCATTTT.

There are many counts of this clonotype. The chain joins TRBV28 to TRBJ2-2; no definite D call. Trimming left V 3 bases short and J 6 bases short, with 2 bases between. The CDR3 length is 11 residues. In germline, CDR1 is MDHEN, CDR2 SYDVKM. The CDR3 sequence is CASSFPGELFF. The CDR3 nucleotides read TGTGCCAGCAGTTTCCCCGGGGAGCTGTTTTTT. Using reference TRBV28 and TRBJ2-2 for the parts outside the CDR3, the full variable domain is DVKVTQSSRYLVKRTGEKVFLECVQDMDHENMFWYRQDPGLGLRLIYFSYDVKMKEKGDIPEGYSVSREKKERFSLILESASTNQTSMYLCASSFPGELFFGEGSRLTVL.

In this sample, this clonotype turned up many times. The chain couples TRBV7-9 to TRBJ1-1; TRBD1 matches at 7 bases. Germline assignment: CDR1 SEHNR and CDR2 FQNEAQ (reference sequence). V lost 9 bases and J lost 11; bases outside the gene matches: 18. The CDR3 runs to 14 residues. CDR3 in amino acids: CASRPGQPHFSAFF. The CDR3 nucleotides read TGTGCCAGTCGGCCGGGACAGCCCCATTTTAGCGCTTTCTTT.

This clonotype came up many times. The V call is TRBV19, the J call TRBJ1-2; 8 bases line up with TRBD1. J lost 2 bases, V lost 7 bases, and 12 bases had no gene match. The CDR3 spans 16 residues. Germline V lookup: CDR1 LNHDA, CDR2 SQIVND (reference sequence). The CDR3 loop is CASTAYTRQGNYGYTF. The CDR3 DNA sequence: TGTGCCAGTACCGCATACACCCGACAGGGGAACTATGGCTACACCTTC.

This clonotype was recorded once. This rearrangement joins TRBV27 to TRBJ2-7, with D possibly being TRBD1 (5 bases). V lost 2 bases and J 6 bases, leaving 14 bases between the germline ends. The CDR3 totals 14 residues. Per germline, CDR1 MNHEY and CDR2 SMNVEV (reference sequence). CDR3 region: CASSLPVSQGEQYF. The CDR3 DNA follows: TGTGCCAGCAGTTTACCCGTTTCTCAGGGCGAGCAGTACTTC.

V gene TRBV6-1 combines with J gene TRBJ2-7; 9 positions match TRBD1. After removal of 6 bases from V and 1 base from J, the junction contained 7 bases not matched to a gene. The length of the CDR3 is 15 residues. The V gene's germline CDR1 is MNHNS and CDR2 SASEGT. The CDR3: CASRVRTGVSYEQYF. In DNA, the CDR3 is TGTGCCAGCAGAGTTCGGACAGGGGTATCCTACGAGCAGTACTTC.

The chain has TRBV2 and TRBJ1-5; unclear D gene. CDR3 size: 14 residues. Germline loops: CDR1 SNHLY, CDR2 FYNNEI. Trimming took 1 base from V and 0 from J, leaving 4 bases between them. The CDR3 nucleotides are TGTGCCAGCAGTGAAGAAGTTAGCAATCAGCCCCAGCATTTT. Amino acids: CASSEEVSNQPQHF.

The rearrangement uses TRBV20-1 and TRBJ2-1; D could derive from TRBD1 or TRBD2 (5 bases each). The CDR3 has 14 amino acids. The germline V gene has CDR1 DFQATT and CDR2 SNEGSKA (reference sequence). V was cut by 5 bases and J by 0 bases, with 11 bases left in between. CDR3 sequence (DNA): TGCAGTGCTGTACGGGGCGACTCCTACAATGAGCAGTTCTTC. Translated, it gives CSAVRGDSYNEQFF.

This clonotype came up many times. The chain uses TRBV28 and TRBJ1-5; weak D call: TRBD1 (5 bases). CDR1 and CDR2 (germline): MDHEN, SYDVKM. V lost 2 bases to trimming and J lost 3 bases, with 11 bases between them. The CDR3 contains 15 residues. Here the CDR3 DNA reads TGTGCCAGCAGTTTACGGTCAGGGTTCAATCAGCCCCAGCATTTT. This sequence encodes CASSLRSGFNQPQHF.

This chain's CDR3 is CSARVLREQYF. Written as DNA, the CDR3 is TGCAGTGCTAGAGTCTTGCGGGAGCAGTACTTC. The gene calls are TRBV20-1 and TRBJ2-7; D ambiguous. Germline lookup yields CDR1 DFQATT and CDR2 SNEGSKA (reference sequence). The V end was cut by 1 base, the J end by 7 bases, with 8 bases between. The CDR3 has 11 amino acids.

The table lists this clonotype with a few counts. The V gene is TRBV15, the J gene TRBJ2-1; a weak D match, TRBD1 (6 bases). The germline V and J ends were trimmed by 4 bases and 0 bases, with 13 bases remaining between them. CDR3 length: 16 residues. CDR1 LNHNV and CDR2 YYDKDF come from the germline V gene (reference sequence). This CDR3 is CATSTRTDSSYNEQFF. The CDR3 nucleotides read TGTGCCACCAGCACCCGGACAGACAGCTCCTACAATGAGCAGTTCTTC.

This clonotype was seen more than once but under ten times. In DNA, the CDR3 is TGTGCCTGCCAAAACCTCAATCAGCCCCAGCATTTT. Translation: CACQNLNQPQHF. The rearrangement uses TRBV30 and TRBJ1-5, with no clear D. V was trimmed by 6 bases and J by 3 bases, leaving 9 bases between them. CDR1 is GTSNPN, CDR2 SVGIG, per germline (reference sequence). The CDR3 contains 12 residues.

In DNA, the CDR3 is TGTGCCAGCACCAATATCGACGGACAGGGGATGGACACTGAAGCTTTCTTT. Its protein is CASTNIDGQGMDTEAFF. The V and J genes are TRBV6-2 or TRBV6-3 and TRBJ1-1, with 9 bases lining up with TRBD1. The V gene end was trimmed by 7 bases and the J gene end by 3 bases; junction bases not matched to a gene: 15. The CDR3 runs 17 residues. The germline CDR1 and CDR2 sequences are MNHEY and SVGEGT.

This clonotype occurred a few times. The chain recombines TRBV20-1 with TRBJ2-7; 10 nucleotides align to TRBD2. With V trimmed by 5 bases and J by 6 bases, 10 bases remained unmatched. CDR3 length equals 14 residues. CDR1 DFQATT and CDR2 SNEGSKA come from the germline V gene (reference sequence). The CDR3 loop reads CSASPASGGSEQYF. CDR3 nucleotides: TGCAGTGCTTCTCCCGCTAGCGGGGGAAGCGAGCAGTACTTC.

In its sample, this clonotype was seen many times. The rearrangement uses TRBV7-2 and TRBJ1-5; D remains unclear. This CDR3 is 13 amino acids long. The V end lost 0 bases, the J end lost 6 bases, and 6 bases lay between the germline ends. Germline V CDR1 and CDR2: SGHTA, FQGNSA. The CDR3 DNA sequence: TGTGCCAGCAGCTTAGCTAGCGGTCAGCCCCAGCATTTT. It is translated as CASSLASGQPQHF.